A single sample is the source of the 10 T cell receptor beta chains below, sequenced in a study of regulatory T cells in long-lasting Graves disease. This sample's time point: newly diagnosed GD, antithyroid drugs for less than 3 months. PBMC-extracted RNA yielded the TCR library. With iRepertoire HTBI primers and Arm-PCR of CDR3 regions, TCR beta libraries were built. MiXCR, run by TCRdb on the multiplex PCR reads, gives a single entry per CDR3 protein. Altogether 440,000 or so distinct CDR3 sequences are present, more than 13% being singletons, with the ten largest covering approximately 15%. These data also featured in a second study, about T cells in Graves' hyperthyroidism and ophthalmopathy.

The input for sequencing was peripheral blood mononuclear cells (PBMCs), taken at new diagnosis, from a patient treated with antithyroid drugs. These TCRs come from a woman younger than 45 with Graves disease.

This rearrangement joins TRBV6-4 to TRBJ2-1, with 9 nucleotides matching TRBD1. The CDR3 extends over 15 amino acids. Germline V gene lookup returns CDR1 MRHNA and CDR2 SNTAGT. With V trimmed by 5 bases and J by 9 bases, 11 bases remained unmatched. This CDR3 is CASSLESQGASEQFF. CDR3 DNA sequence: TGTGCCAGCAGTCTTGAATCACAGGGGGCGAGTGAGCAGTTCTTC.

This clonotype came up a few times. This chain links TRBV6-1 with TRBJ1-5, with D tentatively TRBD1 (5 bases). V lost 7 bases, J lost 7 bases, and 17 bases lay in between. The CDR3 is 14 amino acids. CDR1 and CDR2 (germline): MNHNS, SASEGT. CDR3 coding DNA: TGTGCCAGCACCGACGGGGGGGGTATGCAGCCCCAGCATTTT. Translated, it gives CASTDGGGMQPQHF.

Ten or more counts support this clonotype. This chain joins TRBV20-1 and TRBJ2-1; 9 nucleotides agree with TRBD2. The V gene's germline CDR1 is DFQATT and CDR2 SNEGSKA (reference sequence). V lost 6 bases and J lost 12; bases outside the gene matches: 18. The CDR3 length is 15 residues. CDR3 sequence: CSAEPGRLADPVQFF. CDR3 DNA: TGCAGTGCGGAACCCGGGAGACTAGCGGACCCGGTGCAGTTCTTC.

This clonotype was recorded at least ten times. This sequence joins TRBV12-3 or TRBV12-4 and TRBJ2-1; 8 positions agree with TRBD1. The length of the CDR3 is 14 residues. The ends lost 8 bases at V and 6 bases at J; junction bases unmatched: 9. The CDR3 nucleotides read TGTGCCAGCGGGTCAGGGGGCGTCATCAATGAGCAGTTCTTC. As protein: CASGSGGVINEQFF.

This chain joins TRBV19 and TRBJ2-1; TRBD2 matches 8 bases. V was pared by 10 bases and J by 2 bases, with 7 bases of the junction left unmatched. There are 14 residues in the CDR3. Germline values: CDR1 LNHDA, CDR2 SQIVND (reference sequence). This CDR3 is CATLSGRAYNEQFF. CDR3 coding DNA: TGTGCCACCTTAAGCGGGAGAGCCTACAATGAGCAGTTCTTC.

This clonotype was detected only a few times. V usage is TRBV27 and J usage is TRBJ1-2; D ambiguous. Germline lookup yields CDR1 MNHEY and CDR2 SMNVEV (reference sequence). V was pared by 1 base and J by 5 bases, with 11 bases between. The CDR3 runs to 14 residues. Here the CDR3 DNA reads TGTGCCAGCAGTTTATACGGGCCTCCTTATGGCTACACCTTC. It encodes CASSLYGPPYGYTF.

Comment on this clonotype: This may stem from a read error, because a much larger clone lies one nucleotide away. V is TRBV29-1 and J is TRBJ2-7; TRBD1 agrees at 8 bases. The V and J ends lost 5 bases and 3 bases, in that order; junction bases with no gene match: 6. Germline V gene sequence: CDR1 SQVTM, CDR2 ANQGSEA. CDR3 size: 13 residues. CDR3 nucleotide sequence: TGCAGCGTTAACACCGGGACAGGCTACGAGCAGTACTTC. Residues: CSVNTGTGYEQYF.

The gene calls are TRBV6-1 and TRBJ2-7, with TRBD2 matching over 9 bases. Germline CDR1 MNHNS, CDR2 SASEGT. CDR3 length: 18 amino acids. V trimming: 5 bases; J trimming: 1 base; junction bases outside the gene matches: 15. CDR3 bases: TGTGCCAGCAGTCATCCCCTTTCCCTAGCGGGGAGATCCTACGAGCAGTACTTC. Its translation: CASSHPLSLAGRSYEQYF.

This clonotype was counted at least ten times. V usage is TRBV27 and J usage is TRBJ1-5, with a tentative D call TRBD1 (6 bases). CDR1 and CDR2 from the germline V gene are MNHEY and SMNVEV (reference sequence). CDR3 length: 14 amino acids. V was pared by 6 bases and J by 4 bases, with 13 bases between. Written as DNA, the CDR3 is TGTGCCAGCAGACAGGGCGGTCTGAATCAGCCCCAGCATTTT. Translation gives CASRQGGLNQPQHF.

This clonotype was detected ten times or more. The rearrangement joins TRBV24-1 to TRBJ2-1; TRBD2 is a possible D gene (5 bases). Looked up from germline, CDR1 is KGHDR and CDR2 is SFDVKD. The germline V and J ends were trimmed by 10 bases and 5 bases, with 17 bases remaining between them. The CDR3 is 14 amino acids. The CDR3 region is CATRTGLGDNEQFF. The DNA for the CDR3 is TGTGCCACTAGAACCGGACTGGGAGACAATGAGCAGTTCTTC.